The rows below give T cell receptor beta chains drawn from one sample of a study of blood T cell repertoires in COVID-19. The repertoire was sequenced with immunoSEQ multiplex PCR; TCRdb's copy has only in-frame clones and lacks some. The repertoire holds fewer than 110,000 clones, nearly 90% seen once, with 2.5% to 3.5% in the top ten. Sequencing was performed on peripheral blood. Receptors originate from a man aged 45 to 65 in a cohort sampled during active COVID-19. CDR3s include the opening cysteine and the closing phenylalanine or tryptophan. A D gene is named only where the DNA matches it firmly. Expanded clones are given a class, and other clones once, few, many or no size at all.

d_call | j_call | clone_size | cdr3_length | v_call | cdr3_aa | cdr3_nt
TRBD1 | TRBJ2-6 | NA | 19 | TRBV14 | CASRRHRTGTSSGANVLTF | TGTGCCAGCAGACGACACCGGACAGGGACGAGCTCTGGGGCCAACGTCCTGACTTTC
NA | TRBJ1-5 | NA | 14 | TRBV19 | CASSIVGANQPQHF | TGTGCCAGTAGTATAGTAGGAGCCAATCAGCCCCAGCATTTT
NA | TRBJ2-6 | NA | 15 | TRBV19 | CASAGGAAGANVLTF | TGTGCCAGTGCTGGGGGCGCAGCTGGGGCCAACGTCCTGACTTTC
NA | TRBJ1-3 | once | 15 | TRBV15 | CATSRDGGTGNTIYF | TGTGCCACCAGCAGAGATGGGGGGACCGGAAACACCATATATTTT
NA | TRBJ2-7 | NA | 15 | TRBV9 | CASSPQGPLGYEQYF | TGTGCCAGCAGCCCCCAGGGGCCCCTGGGGTACGAGCAGTACTTC
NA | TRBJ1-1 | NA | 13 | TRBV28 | CASAPGGNTEAFF | TGTGCCAGCGCCCCGGGAGGGAACACTGAAGCTTTCTTT
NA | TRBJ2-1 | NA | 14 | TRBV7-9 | CASSLDRAHNEQFF | TGTGCCAGCAGCTTAGATCGAGCTCACAATGAGCAGTTCTTC
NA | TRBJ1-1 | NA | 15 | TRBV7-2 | CASSQSQGMNTEAFF | TGTGCCAGCAGCCAAAGCCAGGGAATGAACACTGAAGCTTTCTTT
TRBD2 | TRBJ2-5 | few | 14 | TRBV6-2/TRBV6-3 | CASSAGRGGETQYF | TGTGCCAGCAGTGCAGGGAGGGGTGGAGAGACCCAGTACTTC
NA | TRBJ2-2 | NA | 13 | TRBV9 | CASSPTVSGELFF | TGTGCCAGCAGCCCCACAGTGAGCGGGGAGCTGTTTTTT
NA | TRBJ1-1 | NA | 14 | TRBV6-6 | CASRGGWVNTEAFF | TGTGCCAGCAGGGGCGGGTGGGTGAACACTGAAGCTTTCTTT
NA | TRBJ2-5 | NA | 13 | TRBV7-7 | CASSRGPVETQYF | TGTGCCAGCAGCCGCGGGCCCGTGGAGACCCAGTACTTC
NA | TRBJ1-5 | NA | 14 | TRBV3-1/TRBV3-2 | CASSQGSRWGPQHF | TGTGCCAGCAGCCAGGGCAGCAGATGGGGCCCCCAGCATTTT
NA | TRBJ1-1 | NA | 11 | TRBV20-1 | CSASGNTEAFF | TGCAGTGCATCCGGGAACACTGAAGCTTTCTTT
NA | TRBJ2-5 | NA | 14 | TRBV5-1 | CASSAGHAGETQYF | TGCGCCAGCAGCGCCGGACACGCAGGAGAGACCCAGTACTTC
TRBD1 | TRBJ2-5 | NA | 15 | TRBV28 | CASSLTGAIQETQYF | TGTGCCAGCAGTTTGACAGGGGCCATCCAAGAGACCCAGTACTTC
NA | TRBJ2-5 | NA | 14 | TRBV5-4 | CASSFSTYQETQYF | TGTGCCAGCAGCTTTTCCACTTACCAAGAGACCCAGTACTTC
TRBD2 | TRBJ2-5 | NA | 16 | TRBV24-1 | CATSDAGLAGWKTQYF | TGTGCCACCAGTGACGCCGGACTAGCGGGGTGGAAGACCCAGTACTTC
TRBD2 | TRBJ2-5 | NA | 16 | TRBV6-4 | CAIRPQTSRPQETQYF | TGTGCCATCAGGCCCCAGACTAGCCGGCCCCAAGAGACCCAGTACTTC
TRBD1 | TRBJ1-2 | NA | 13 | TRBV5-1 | CASSLGQGDGYTF | TGCGCCAGCAGCTTGGGGCAGGGGGACGGCTACACCTTC
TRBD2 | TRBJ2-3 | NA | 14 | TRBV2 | CASRESGGADTQYF | TGTGCCAGCAGAGAAAGCGGGGGTGCGGATACGCAGTATTTT
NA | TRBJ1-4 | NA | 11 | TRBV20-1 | CSALFSEKLFF | TGCAGTGCTCTTTTCTCTGAAAAACTGTTTTTT
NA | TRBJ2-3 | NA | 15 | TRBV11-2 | CASSLAVGVTDTQYF | TGTGCCAGCAGCTTAGCTGTCGGGGTAACAGATACGCAGTATTTT
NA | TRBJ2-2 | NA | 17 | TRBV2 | CASSSQGALLNTGELFF | TGTGCCAGCAGTAGTCAGGGTGCCCTCTTAAACACCGGGGAGCTGTTTTTT
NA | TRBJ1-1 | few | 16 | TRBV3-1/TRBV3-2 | CASSRKGNIGYQGAFF | TGTGCCAGCAGCCGAAAGGGGAATATAGGGTATCAGGGAGCTTTCTTT
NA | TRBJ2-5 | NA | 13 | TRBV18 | CASSLQGGETQYF | TGTGCCAGCTCACTTCAGGGTGGGGAGACCCAGTACTTC
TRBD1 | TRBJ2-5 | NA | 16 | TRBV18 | CASSPGQGAAGETQYF | TGTGCCAGCTCACCGGGACAGGGGGCGGCCGGAGAGACCCAGTACTTC
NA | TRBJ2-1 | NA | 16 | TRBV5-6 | CASSPGGYRSYNEQFF | TGTGCCAGCAGCCCTGGGGGCTACCGGTCTTACAATGAGCAGTTCTTC
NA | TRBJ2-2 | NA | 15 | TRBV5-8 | CASSSQGRDTGELFF | TGTGCCAGCAGCTCCCAGGGTCGGGACACCGGGGAGCTGTTTTTT
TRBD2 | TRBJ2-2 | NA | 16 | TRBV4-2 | CASSQDSLAGTGELFF | TGTGCCAGCAGCCAAGATTCGCTAGCGGGCACCGGGGAGCTGTTTTTT
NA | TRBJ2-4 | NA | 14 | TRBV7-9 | CASSPPTGKNIQYF | TGTGCCAGCAGCCCACCGACAGGCAAAAACATTCAGTACTTC
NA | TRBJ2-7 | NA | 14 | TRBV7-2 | CASSTGPGTYEQYF | TGTGCCAGCAGCACCGGACCGGGAACCTACGAGCAGTACTTC
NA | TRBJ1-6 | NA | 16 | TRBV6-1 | CASSEEGVAYNSPLHF | TGTGCCAGCAGTGAAGAAGGGGTGGCATATAATTCACCCCTCCACTTT
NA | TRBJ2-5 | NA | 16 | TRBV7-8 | CASSLDLMGQGETQYF | TGTGCCAGCAGCTTAGACTTGATGGGGCAGGGAGAGACCCAGTACTTC
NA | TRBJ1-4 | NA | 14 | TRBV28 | CASSFLQENEKLFF | TGTGCCAGCAGTTTTCTACAGGAGAACGAAAAACTGTTTTTT
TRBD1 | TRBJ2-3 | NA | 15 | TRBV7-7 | CASSLGGGITDTQYF | TGTGCCAGCAGCTTAGGAGGGGGCATCACAGATACGCAGTATTTT
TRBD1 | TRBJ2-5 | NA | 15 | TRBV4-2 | CASSQETGSQETQYF | TGTGCCAGCAGCCAAGAGACAGGGTCCCAAGAGACCCAGTACTTC
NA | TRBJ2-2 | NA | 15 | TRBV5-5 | CASSLRGSTPGELFF | TGTGCCAGCAGCTTGCGGGGATCCACCCCCGGGGAGCTGTTTTTT
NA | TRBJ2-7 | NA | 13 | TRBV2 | CASSGGGTSEQYF | TGTGCCAGCAGTGGGGGCGGGACGAGCGAGCAGTACTTC
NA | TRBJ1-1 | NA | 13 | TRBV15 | CATSRVRATEAFF | TGTGCCACCAGCAGAGTGAGGGCAACTGAAGCTTTCTTT
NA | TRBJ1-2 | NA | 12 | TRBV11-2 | CASSGTFDGYTF | TGTGCCAGCAGTGGGACATTCGATGGCTACACCTTC
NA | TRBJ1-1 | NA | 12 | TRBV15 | CATSTGVGLAFF | TGTGCCACCAGCACAGGGGTAGGTTTGGCTTTCTTT
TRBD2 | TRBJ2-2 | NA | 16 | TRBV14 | CASSQVAGANTGELFF | TGTGCCAGCAGCCAAGTAGCGGGGGCCAACACCGGGGAGCTGTTTTTT
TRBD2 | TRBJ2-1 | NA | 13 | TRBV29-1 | CSAWGGLVNEQFF | TGCAGCGCATGGGGGGGTCTGGTCAATGAGCAGTTCTTC
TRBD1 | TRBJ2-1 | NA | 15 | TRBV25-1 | CASSGNRQGATEQFF | TGTGCCAGCAGTGGGAACCGACAGGGGGCCACTGAGCAGTTCTTC
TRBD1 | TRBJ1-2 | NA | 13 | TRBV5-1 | CASSPTGVYGYTF | TGCGCCAGCAGCCCGACAGGGGTCTATGGCTACACCTTC
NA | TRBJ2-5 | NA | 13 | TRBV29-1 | CSVDGDLGETQYF | TGCAGCGTTGACGGCGATCTAGGAGAGACCCAGTACTTC
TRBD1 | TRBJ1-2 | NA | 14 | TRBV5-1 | CASSLESTGYGYTF | TGCGCCAGCAGCTTGGAGTCGACAGGGTATGGCTACACCTTC
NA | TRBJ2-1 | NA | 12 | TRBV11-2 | CASSPSFNEQFF | TGTGCCAGCAGCCCGTCTTTTAATGAGCAGTTCTTC
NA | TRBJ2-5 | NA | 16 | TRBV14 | CASSQAQGNYQETQYF | TGTGCCAGCAGCCAAGCCCAGGGCAACTACCAAGAGACCCAGTACTTC
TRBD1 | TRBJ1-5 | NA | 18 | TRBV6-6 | CASSPNPGQGARGQPQHF | TGTGCCAGCAGTCCTAATCCGGGACAGGGGGCTAGGGGTCAGCCCCAGCATTTT
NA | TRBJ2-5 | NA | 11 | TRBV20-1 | CSARTGETQYF | TGCAGTGCAAGAACAGGGGAGACCCAGTACTTC
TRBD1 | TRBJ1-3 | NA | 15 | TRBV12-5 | CASGLATGRGNTIYF | TGTGCTAGTGGTTTGGCGACAGGGAGAGGAAACACCATATATTTT
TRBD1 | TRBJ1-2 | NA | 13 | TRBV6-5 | CATTRTGDYGYTF | TGTGCCACCACGAGGACAGGGGACTATGGCTACACCTTC
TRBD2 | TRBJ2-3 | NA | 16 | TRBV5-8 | CASSPGLAGDTDTQYF | TGTGCCAGCAGCCCGGGACTAGCGGGGGATACAGATACGCAGTATTTT
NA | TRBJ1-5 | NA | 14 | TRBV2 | CASSYDSSNQPQHF | TGTGCCAGCAGTTACGACAGCTCCAATCAGCCCCAGCATTTT